This is a list of T cell receptor beta chains from one sample in a study of cytomegalovirus exposure and HLA in healthy donors. Here immunoSEQ multiplex PCR was the method, and the copy in TCRdb shows in-frame clones only, minus some. The specimen's table records 200,000 to 250,000 clones. Sequencing input: PBMCs. All receptors derive from a girl aged 2 to 9 in good health and CMV-seropositive. The CDR3 runs from the conserved cysteine through the conserved F or W. The D gene is left open where the match is weak.

d_gene,v_gene,j_gene,CDR3nt,CDR3aa
-,TRBV28,TRBJ1-5,TGTGCCAGCAGTTCCAATAATCAGCCCCAGCATTTT,CASSSNNQPQHF
-,TRBV2,TRBJ2-7,TGTGCCTCCGTTCGCCAGGGCTACGAGCAGTACTTC,CASVRQGYEQYF
TRBD1,TRBV6-6,TRBJ2-5,TGTGCCAGCAGTTACAGGGACAGGGGAGAGACCCAGTACTTC,CASSYRDRGETQYF
-,TRBV15,TRBJ2-2,TGTGCCACCAGCAGAGATCTAGCGACGAACACCGGGGAGCTGTTTTTT,CATSRDLATNTGELFF
TRBD2,TRBV11-3,TRBJ2-2,TGTGCCAGCAGCTTGGGACTAGCGGGAGGGGCTAACGAGGCCGGGGAGCTGTTTTTT,CASSLGLAGGANEAGELFF
-,TRBV10-3,TRBJ2-5,TGTGCCATCAGAGATCTGGGCCCAGAGACCCAGTACTTC,CAIRDLGPETQYF
-,TRBV28,TRBJ2-3,TGTGCCAGCAGTTTACCCCTCGCAGATACGCAGTATTTT,CASSLPLADTQYF
-,TRBV28,TRBJ1-1,TGTGCCAGCAGTCTTCAGGGGCCAGGGGAGAACACTGAAGCTTTCTTT,CASSLQGPGENTEAFF
TRBD1,TRBV25-1,TRBJ2-1,TGTGCCAGCAGTGGGACAGGGCCCAATGAGCAGTTCTTC,CASSGTGPNEQFF
-,TRBV10-3,TRBJ1-2,TGTGCCATCAGCGACAGCTTAACCCGGTATGGCTACACCTTC,CAISDSLTRYGYTF
-,TRBV30,TRBJ1-3,TGTGCCTGGAACGGGGATAGGGATGGAAACACCATATATTTT,CAWNGDRDGNTIYF
TRBD1,TRBV28,TRBJ2-5,TGTGCCAGCAGTCGGACAGGGGTGGCCCAGTACTTC,CASSRTGVAQYF
TRBD2,TRBV18,TRBJ2-7,TGTGCCAGCTCCGCCGGGGGAGGGGCCGAGCAGTACTTC,CASSAGGGAEQYF
-,TRBV5-4,TRBJ2-2,TGTGCCAGCAGTTTCGACCAGGTCAACACCGGGGAGCTGTTTTTT,CASSFDQVNTGELFF
-,TRBV11-2,TRBJ2-5,TGTGCCAGCAGCTACAGACAGCCATACCAAGAGACCCAGTACTTC,CASSYRQPYQETQYF
TRBD2,TRBV14,TRBJ2-1,TGTGCCAGCAGCCATGTGCGGACTAGCGGTTACAATGAGCAGTTCTTC,CASSHVRTSGYNEQFF
-,TRBV5-5,TRBJ2-5,TGTGCCAGCAGCCGCGGGACTTTCCAAGAGACCCAGTACTTC,CASSRGTFQETQYF
-,TRBV6-6,TRBJ1-5,TGTGCCAGCAGTTACGTTCCAGGGATGATGGGTCAGCCCCAGCATTTT,CASSYVPGMMGQPQHF
TRBD2,TRBV5-5,TRBJ2-5,TGTGCCAGCAGCTTGGCTAGCGGGGTTACGAAGACCCAGTACTTC,CASSLASGVTKTQYF
-,TRBV5-4,TRBJ1-2,TGTGCCAGCAGACAGGGCCCCTATGGCTACACCTTC,CASRQGPYGYTF
-,TRBV19,TRBJ2-3,TGTGCCAGTAGTACACGCGGGTCCACAGATACGCAGTATTTT,CASSTRGSTDTQYF
-,TRBV14,TRBJ2-7,TGTGCCAGCAGCCTAACAGGGTTCCAACTCTACGAGCAGTACTTC,CASSLTGFQLYEQYF
-,TRBV25-1,TRBJ1-1,TGTGCCAGCAGAATCCTAAGCGGGGTGAACACTGAAGCTTTCTTT,CASRILSGVNTEAFF
TRBD2,TRBV27,TRBJ2-7,TGTGCCAGCAGTTTGGGACTAAGTTACGAGCAGTACTTC,CASSLGLSYEQYF
-,TRBV10-3,TRBJ2-7,TGTGCCATCAGACCGGGACAAGGATACGAGCAGTACTTC,CAIRPGQGYEQYF
TRBD2,TRBV7-9,TRBJ2-7,TGTGCCAGCAGCCCCGGACTAGCGGGACGCGAGCAGTACTTC,CASSPGLAGREQYF
-,TRBV13,TRBJ2-5,TGTGCCAGCAGCTCCCGCACTGGACTATATTCCGGTGAGACCCAGTACTTC,CASSSRTGLYSGETQYF
-,TRBV11-2,TRBJ1-2,TGTGCCAGCAGCCCCAGCTCGGACTATGACTACACCTTC,CASSPSSDYDYTF
-,TRBV7-8,TRBJ1-2,TGTGCGGTCGGAGGGGCGTTGGTTAACTATGGCTACACCTTC,CAVGGALVNYGYTF
-,TRBV6-6,TRBJ2-3,TGTGCCAGCAGAGGGGCCGTAGATACGCAGTATTTT,CASRGAVDTQYF
-,TRBV28,TRBJ1-5,TGTGCCAGCAGCCCCAGGGTAAGCAATCAGCCCCAGCATTTT,CASSPRVSNQPQHF
TRBD2,TRBV4-1,TRBJ2-7,TGCGCCAGCAGCCGTCGATGGGGTTGGGGGAGGGCCGGCGAGCAGTACTTC,CASSRRWGWGRAGEQYF
TRBD2,TRBV4-2,TRBJ2-7,TGTGCCAGCAGCACAGGACTAGCGGATTACGAGCAGTACTTC,CASSTGLADYEQYF
TRBD1,TRBV2,TRBJ2-7,TGTGCCAGCAGCGACCACCGTGACAGGGATGTGACCTACGAGCAGTACTTC,CASSDHRDRDVTYEQYF
-,TRBV30,TRBJ1-2,TGTGCCTGGAGTGAGACAGAGTACTATGGCTACACCTTC,CAWSETEYYGYTF
-,TRBV6-1,TRBJ2-5,TGTGCCAGCAGGGAATATAGCCTTGGGACCCAGTACTTC,CASREYSLGTQYF
-,TRBV6-5,TRBJ2-2,TGTGCCAGCAGTTATCAACACGTCGCGAACACCGGGGAGCTGTTTTTT,CASSYQHVANTGELFF
TRBD1,TRBV27,TRBJ2-7,TGTGCCAGCACCCCCAGGGACAGGGTACGATACGAGCAGTACTTC,CASTPRDRVRYEQYF
TRBD1,TRBV28,TRBJ1-5,TGTGCCAGCAGTTTAGACTTACAGGGGATACATCAGCCCCAGCATTTT,CASSLDLQGIHQPQHF
TRBD1,TRBV7-3,TRBJ1-4,TGTGCCAGCAGCTCGACAGGGGGAAATGAAAAACTGTTTTTT,CASSSTGGNEKLFF
TRBD2,TRBV5-6,TRBJ2-1,TGTGCCAGCAGCTTCGAGGGGACTAGCCTCAATGAGCAGTTCTTC,CASSFEGTSLNEQFF
TRBD2,TRBV27,TRBJ2-7,TGTGCCAGCCGTCGCGCTAGCGGGAGGGAGCGTGTTACGGGTGTTTACGAGCAGTACTTC,CASRRASGRERVTGVYEQYF
-,TRBV28,TRBJ1-1,TGTGCCAGCAGTTTGGCCACTGAAGCTTTCTTT,CASSLATEAFF
TRBD1,TRBV2,TRBJ1-4,TGTGCCAGCACTTACAGGGGGGGTAGCGAAAAACTGTTTTTT,CASTYRGGSEKLFF
-,TRBV7-6,TRBJ1-2,TGTGCCAGCACCTCGGGTTCCTTGAGGGGCTACACCTTC,CASTSGSLRGYTF